This T cell receptor (beta chain) was captured by sequencing in a study of shared clonotypes between healthy human individuals. Here immunoSEQ multiplex PCR was the method, and the copy in TCRdb shows in-frame clones only, minus some. This sample yields 950,000 to 1,300,000 clones, of which under 80% are seen a single time; 1.4% belongs to the top ten. The V end was cut by 4 bases, the J end by 4 bases, with 4 bases between. CDR1 SGHRS and CDR2 YFSETQ come from the germline V gene. This CDR3 region has 11 residues. This receptor was identified in a man between 18 and 35 years old in good health. This sequence joins TRBV5-1 and TRBJ2-3; unclear D gene. Sequencing input: memory CD4+ T cells sorted from blood. Subset of the sample: CD45RA-negative fraction. The CDR3 sequence is CASSGADTQYF. In DNA form, the CDR3 reads TGCGCCAGCAGCGGGGCAGATACGCAGTATTTT.